This TCR beta chain was captured in a study of blood T cell repertoires in COVID-19. The wider study: The study drew acute and convalescent COVID-19 samples from the United States, Italy and Spain.

Seattle cases were enrolled at active infection and followed longitudinally. CDR1 and CDR2 (germline): SGDLS, YYNGEE. The CDR3 covers 16 residues. With V trimmed by 3 bases and J by 5 bases, 6 bases remained unmatched. In the original processing: Researchers report that nucleated cell counts were estimated from reference gene primer amplification. Sequencing used immunoSEQ multiplex PCR; TCRdb keeps in-frame clones, though not all of them. V, J and clone size were drawn from that table, and D and trimming were deduced from the DNA. The table lists around 70,000 clones, about nine tenths of them singletons.

Source material: peripheral blood. This TCR derives from a man aged 45-65 years with COVID-19, enrolled during active disease. The chain has TRBV9 and TRBJ2-1; 12 bases are a match to TRBD1. CDR3 in amino acids: CASSAGTGGYNNEQFF. The CDR3 coding sequence is TGTGCCAGCAGCGCCGGGACAGGGGGCTATAACAATGAGCAGTTCTTC. Together with reference TRBV9 and TRBJ2-1, the CDR3 gives the full variable domain: DSGVTQTPKHLITATGQRVTLRCSPRSGDLSVYWYQQSLDQGLQFLIQYYNGEERAKGNILERFSAQQFPDLHSELNLSSLELGDSALYFCASSAGTGGYNNEQFFGPGTRLTVL.